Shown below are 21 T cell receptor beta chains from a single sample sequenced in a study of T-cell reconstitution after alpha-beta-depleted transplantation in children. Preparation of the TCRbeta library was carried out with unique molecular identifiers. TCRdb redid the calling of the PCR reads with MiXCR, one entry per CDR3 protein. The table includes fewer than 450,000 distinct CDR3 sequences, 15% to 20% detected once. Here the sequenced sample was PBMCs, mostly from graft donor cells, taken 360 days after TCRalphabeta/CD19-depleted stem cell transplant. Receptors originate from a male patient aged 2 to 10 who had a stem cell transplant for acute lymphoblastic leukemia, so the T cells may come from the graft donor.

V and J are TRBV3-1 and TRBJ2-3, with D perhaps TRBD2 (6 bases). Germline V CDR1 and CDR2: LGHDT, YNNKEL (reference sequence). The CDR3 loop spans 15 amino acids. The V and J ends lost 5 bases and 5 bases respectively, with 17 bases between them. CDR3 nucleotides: TGTGCCAGCAGCGAAAGTCGGGGGAAGAAAGATACGCAGTATTTT. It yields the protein CASSESRGKKDTQYF.

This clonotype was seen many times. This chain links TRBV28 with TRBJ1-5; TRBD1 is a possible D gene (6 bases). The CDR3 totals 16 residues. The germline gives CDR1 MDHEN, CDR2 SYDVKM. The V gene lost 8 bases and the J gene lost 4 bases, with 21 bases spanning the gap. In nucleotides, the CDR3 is TGTGCCAGCCAAGTTTTGGTCACAGGGAGGAATCAGCCCCAGCATTTT. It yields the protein CASQVLVTGRNQPQHF.

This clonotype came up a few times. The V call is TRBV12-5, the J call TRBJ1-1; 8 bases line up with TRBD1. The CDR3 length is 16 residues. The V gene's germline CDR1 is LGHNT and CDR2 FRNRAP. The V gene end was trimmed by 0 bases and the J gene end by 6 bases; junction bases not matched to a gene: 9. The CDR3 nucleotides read TGTGCTAGTGGTTTGGTCCTCACAGGGGGGGAGGCTGAAGCTTTCTTT. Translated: CASGLVLTGGEAEAFF.

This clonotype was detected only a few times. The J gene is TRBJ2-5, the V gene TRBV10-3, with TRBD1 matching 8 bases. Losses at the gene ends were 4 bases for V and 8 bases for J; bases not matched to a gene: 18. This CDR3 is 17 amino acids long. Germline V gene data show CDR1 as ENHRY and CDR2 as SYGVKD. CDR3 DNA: TGTGCCATCAGTGTTTCAGGTCGCGGACAGGGAAGAGGTACCCAGTACTTC. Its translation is CAISVSGRGQGRGTQYF.

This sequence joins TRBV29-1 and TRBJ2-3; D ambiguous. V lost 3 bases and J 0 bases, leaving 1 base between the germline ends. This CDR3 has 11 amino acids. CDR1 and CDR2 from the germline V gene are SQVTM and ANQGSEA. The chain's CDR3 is CSVESTDTQYF. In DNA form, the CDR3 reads TGCAGCGTTGAGAGCACAGATACGCAGTATTTT.

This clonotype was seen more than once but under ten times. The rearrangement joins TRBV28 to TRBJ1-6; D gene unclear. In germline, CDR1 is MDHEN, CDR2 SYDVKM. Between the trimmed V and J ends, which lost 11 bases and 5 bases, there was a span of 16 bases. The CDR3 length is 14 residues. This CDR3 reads CAARTRVNNSPLHF. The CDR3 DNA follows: TGTGCCGCTAGAACGAGGGTTAATAATTCACCCCTCCACTTT.

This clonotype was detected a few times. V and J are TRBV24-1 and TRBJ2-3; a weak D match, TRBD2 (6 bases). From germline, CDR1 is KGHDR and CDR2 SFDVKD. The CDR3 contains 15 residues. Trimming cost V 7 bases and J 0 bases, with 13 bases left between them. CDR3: CATRRESLSTDTQYF. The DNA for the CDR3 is TGTGCCACCAGACGGGAGTCCCTTAGCACAGATACGCAGTATTTT.

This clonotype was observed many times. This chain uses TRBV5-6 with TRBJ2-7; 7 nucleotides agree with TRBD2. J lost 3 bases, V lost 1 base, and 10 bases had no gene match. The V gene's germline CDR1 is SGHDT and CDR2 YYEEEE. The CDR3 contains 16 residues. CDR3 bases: TGTGCCAGCAGCTTGTTCCTTCAGCGGGAAGACTACGAGCAGTACTTC. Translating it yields CASSLFLQREDYEQYF.

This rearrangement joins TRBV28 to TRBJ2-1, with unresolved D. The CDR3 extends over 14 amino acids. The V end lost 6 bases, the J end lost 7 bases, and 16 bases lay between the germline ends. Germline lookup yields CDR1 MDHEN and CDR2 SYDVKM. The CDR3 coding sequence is TGTGCCAGCAGCCCTCCCCGACTGGAAAATGAGCAGTTCTTC. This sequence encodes CASSPPRLENEQFF.

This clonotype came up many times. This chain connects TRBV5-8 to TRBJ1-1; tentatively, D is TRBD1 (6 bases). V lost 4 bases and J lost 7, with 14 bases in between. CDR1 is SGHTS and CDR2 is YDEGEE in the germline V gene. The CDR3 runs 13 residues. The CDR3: CASSPHRVGEAFF. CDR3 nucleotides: TGTGCCAGCAGCCCCCACAGGGTGGGTGAAGCTTTCTTT.

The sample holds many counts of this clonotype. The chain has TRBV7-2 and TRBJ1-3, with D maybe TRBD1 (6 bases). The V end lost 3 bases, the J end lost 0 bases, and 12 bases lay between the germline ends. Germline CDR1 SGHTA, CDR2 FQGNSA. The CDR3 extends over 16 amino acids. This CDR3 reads CASSLPRGVSGNTIYF. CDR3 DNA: TGTGCCAGCAGCTTGCCCAGGGGCGTCTCTGGAAACACCATATATTTT.

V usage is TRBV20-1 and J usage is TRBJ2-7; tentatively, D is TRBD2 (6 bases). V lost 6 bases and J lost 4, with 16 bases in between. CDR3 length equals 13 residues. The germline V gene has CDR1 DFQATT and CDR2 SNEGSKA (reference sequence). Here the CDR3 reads CSAPAPLAYEQYF. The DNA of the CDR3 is TGCAGTGCCCCCGCCCCACTAGCTTACGAGCAGTACTTC.

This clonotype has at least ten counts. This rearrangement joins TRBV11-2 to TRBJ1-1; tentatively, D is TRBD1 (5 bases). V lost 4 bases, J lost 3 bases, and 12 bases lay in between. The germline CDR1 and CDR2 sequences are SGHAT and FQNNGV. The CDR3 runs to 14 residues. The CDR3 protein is CASSYGQGHTEAFF. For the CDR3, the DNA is TGTGCCAGCAGCTACGGGCAGGGACACACTGAAGCTTTCTTT.

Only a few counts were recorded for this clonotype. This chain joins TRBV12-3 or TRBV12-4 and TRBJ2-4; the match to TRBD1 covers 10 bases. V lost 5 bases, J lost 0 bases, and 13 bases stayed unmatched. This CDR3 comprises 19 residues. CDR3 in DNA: TGTGCCAGCAGTCCCCCGGACAGGGGGAGGATTAGAGCCAAAAACATTCAGTACTTC. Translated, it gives CASSPPDRGRIRAKNIQYF.

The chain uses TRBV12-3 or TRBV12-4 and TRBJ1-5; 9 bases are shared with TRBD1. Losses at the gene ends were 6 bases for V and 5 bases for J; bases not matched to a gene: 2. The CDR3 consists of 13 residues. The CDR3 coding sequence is TGTGCCAGCAGGGGACAGGGATATCAGCCCCAGCATTTT. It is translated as CASRGQGYQPQHF.

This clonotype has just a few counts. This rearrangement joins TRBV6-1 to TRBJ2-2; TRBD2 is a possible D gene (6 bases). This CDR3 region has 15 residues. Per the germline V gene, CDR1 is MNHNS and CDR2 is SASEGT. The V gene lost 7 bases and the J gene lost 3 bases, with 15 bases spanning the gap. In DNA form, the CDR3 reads TGTGCCAGCACGGAGGTCGGGACTCACACCGGGGAGCTGTTTTTT. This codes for CASTEVGTHTGELFF.

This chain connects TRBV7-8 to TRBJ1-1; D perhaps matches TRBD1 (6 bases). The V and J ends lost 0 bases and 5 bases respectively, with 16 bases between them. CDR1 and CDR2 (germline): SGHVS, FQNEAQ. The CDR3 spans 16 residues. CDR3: CASSLALGQRETEAFF. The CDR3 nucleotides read TGTGCCAGCAGCTTAGCCCTAGGACAGAGAGAGACTGAAGCTTTCTTT.

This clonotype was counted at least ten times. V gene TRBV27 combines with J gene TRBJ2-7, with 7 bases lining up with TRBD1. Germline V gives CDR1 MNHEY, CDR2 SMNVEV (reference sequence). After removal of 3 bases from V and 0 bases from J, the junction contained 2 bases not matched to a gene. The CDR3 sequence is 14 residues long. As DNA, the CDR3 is TGTGCCAGCAGTTTTGGGACAGTCTCCTACGAGCAGTACTTC. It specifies CASSFGTVSYEQYF.

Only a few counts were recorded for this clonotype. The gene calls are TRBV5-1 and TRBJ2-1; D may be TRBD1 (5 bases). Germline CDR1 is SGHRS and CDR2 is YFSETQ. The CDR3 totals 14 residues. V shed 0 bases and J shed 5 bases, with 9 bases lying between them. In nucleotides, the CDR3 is TGCGCCAGCAGCTTGGTAGGACATAACAATGAGCAGTTCTTC. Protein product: CASSLVGHNNEQFF. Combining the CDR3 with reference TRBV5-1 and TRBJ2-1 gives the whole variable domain KAGVTQTPRYLIKTRGQQVTLSCSPISGHRSVSWYQQTPGQGLQFLFEYFSETQRNKGNFPGRFSGRQFSNSRSEMNVSTLELGDSALYLCASSLVGHNNEQFFGPGTRLTVL.

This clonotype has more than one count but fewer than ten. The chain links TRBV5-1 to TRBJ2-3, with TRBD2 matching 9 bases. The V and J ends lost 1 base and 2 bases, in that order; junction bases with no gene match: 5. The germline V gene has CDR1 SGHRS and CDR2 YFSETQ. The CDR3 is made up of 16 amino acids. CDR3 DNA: TGCGCCAGCAGCTTGATAGCGGGAGCTGCCACAGATACGCAGTATTTT. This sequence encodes CASSLIAGAATDTQYF.

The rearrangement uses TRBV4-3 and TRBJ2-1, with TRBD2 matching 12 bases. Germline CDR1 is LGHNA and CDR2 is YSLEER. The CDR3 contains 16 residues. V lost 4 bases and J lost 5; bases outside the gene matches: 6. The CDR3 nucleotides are TGCGCCAGCAGCCCATTGACTAGCGGGAGTAACAATGAGCAGTTCTTC. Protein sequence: CASSPLTSGSNNEQFF.